The 20 T cell receptor beta chains in this list originate from one sample, sequenced in a study of T cell responses to AZD1222 COVID-19 vaccine. The repertoire was sequenced with immunoSEQ multiplex PCR; TCRdb's copy has only in-frame clones and lacks some. The sample carries 100,000 to 150,000 clones, roughly 85% recorded once. The sample in question was peripheral blood, obtained on day 0 of AZD1222 vaccination. These receptors all come from an adult in good health.

The chain couples TRBV27 to TRBJ1-4; 7 bases match TRBD1. This CDR3 has 15 residues. Trimming at V came to 11 bases and at J to 1 base, leaving 10 bases not matched to a gene. The V gene's germline CDR1 is MNHEY and CDR2 SMNVEV (reference sequence). This chain's CDR3 is CAAILTGKTNEKLFF. The CDR3 region has the DNA TGTGCCGCGATTTTGACAGGGAAAACTAATGAAAAACTGTTTTTT.

CDR3 DNA sequence: TGTGCCTGGAGTTTGGACAGGGGGACAGATACGCAGTATTTT. The encoded protein is CAWSLDRGTDTQYF. This sequence joins TRBV30 and TRBJ2-3; 10 bases are shared with TRBD1. The CDR3 consists of 14 residues. CDR1 and CDR2 from the germline V gene are GTSNPN and SVGIG (reference sequence). The V gene end was trimmed by 2 bases and the J gene end by 3 bases; junction bases not matched to a gene: 2.

The rearrangement uses TRBV7-9 and TRBJ1-5; D uncertain. CDR3 length equals 19 residues. V dropped 1 base and J dropped 0 bases, with 19 bases sitting between them. Germline V gene sequence: CDR1 SEHNR, CDR2 FQNEAQ (reference sequence). CDR3 residues: CASSLGDGPGPASNQPQHF. The CDR3 nucleotides are TGTGCCAGCAGCTTAGGTGATGGGCCGGGTCCCGCTAGCAATCAGCCCCAGCATTTT.

The gene calls are TRBV10-1 and TRBJ2-3; 9 bases match TRBD1. Germline CDR1 WNHNN, CDR2 SYGVQD (reference sequence). Losses at the gene ends were 8 bases for V and 1 base for J; bases not matched to a gene: 19. The CDR3 spans 19 residues. The CDR3 DNA sequence: TGCGCCAGCCTTAACCCCGGGAACAGGGGGCAGTGGGGCACAGATACGCAGTATTTT. This translates into CASLNPGNRGQWGTDTQYF.

The genes are TRBV24-1 and TRBJ2-7, with 9 bases identical to TRBD1. Germline trimming cut 3 bases from V and 1 base from J; bases unmatched to any gene: 3. This CDR3 is 15 amino acids long. Germline V lookup: CDR1 KGHDR, CDR2 SFDVKD. CDR3: CATSDPGQGSYEQYF. The CDR3 nucleotides are TGTGCCACCAGTGATCCGGGACAGGGTTCCTACGAGCAGTACTTC.

The chain combines TRBV6-1 with TRBJ2-7; D is possibly TRBD2 (5 bases). Germline V gene sequence: CDR1 MNHNS, CDR2 SASEGT. Trimming removed 2 bases at V and 7 bases at J, with 21 bases between. The CDR3 covers 16 residues. Here the CDR3 reads CASSEKTGQTRGEQYF. The CDR3 bases are TGTGCCAGCAGTGAAAAGACCGGGCAAACCAGAGGGGAGCAGTACTTC.

The chain is built from TRBV5-1 and TRBJ1-2; D is possibly TRBD1 (5 bases). Trimming removed 3 bases from V and 2 bases from J, with 11 bases in between. Germline CDR1 reads SGHRS; CDR2 reads YFSETQ. The CDR3 is 14 amino acids. The CDR3 is CASSSGTGNYGYTF. CDR3 DNA sequence: TGCGCCAGCAGCTCTGGGACGGGAAACTATGGCTACACCTTC.

This chain links TRBV18 with TRBJ2-5, with D hard to call. The CDR3 consists of 14 residues. With 3 bases removed from V and 1 base from J, the gap between germline ends came to 9 bases. Germline V gene lookup returns CDR1 KGHSH and CDR2 LQKENI. This CDR3 is CASSPALFQETQYF. The CDR3 nucleotides read TGTGCCAGCTCACCGGCGCTCTTCCAAGAGACCCAGTACTTC.

The gene calls are TRBV11-2 and TRBJ2-2; D unresolved. Germline V gene data show CDR1 as SGHAT and CDR2 as FQNNGV. Deletions cut 0 bases from V and 2 bases from J, with 10 bases between. This CDR3 is 16 amino acids long. The CDR3 DNA reads TGTGCCAGCAGCTTAGACAGCCAACTAAACACCGGGGAGCTGTTTTTT. Protein sequence: CASSLDSQLNTGELFF.

V usage is TRBV5-4 and J usage is TRBJ2-3, with D maybe TRBD1 (6 bases). The V end was cut by 3 bases, the J end by 5 bases, with 19 bases between. The germline V gene encodes CDR1 SGHNT and CDR2 YYREEE (reference sequence). The CDR3 covers 16 residues. In DNA form, the CDR3 reads TGTGCCAGCAGCTCCCGAGGGGGTAGGGCGGGAGATACGCAGTATTTT. Amino acid sequence: CASSSRGGRAGDTQYF. The full variable domain, completed using reference TRBV5-4 and TRBJ2-3, is ETGVTQSPTHLIKTRGQQVTLRCSSQSGHNTVSWYQQALGQGPQFIFQYYREEENGRGNFPPRFSGLQFPNYSSELNVNALELDDSALYLCASSSRGGRAGDTQYFGPGTRLTVL.

CDR3 DNA sequence: TGTGCCAGCAGCGTAGTTGGTCTAGCGGGCTACCAAGAGACCCAGTACTTC. Its translation is CASSVVGLAGYQETQYF. This sequence joins TRBV9 and TRBJ2-5; the match to TRBD2 covers 8 bases. The CDR3 length is 17 residues. Trimming cost V 0 bases and J 0 bases; bases outside gene matches: 7. Germline CDR1 and CDR2: SGDLS and YYNGEE.

The chain couples TRBV14 to TRBJ1-4; D gene ambiguous. Germline lookup yields CDR1 SGHDN and CDR2 FVKESK. Trimming cost V 4 bases and J 0 bases, with 18 bases left between them. The CDR3 has 18 residues. DNA of the CDR3: TGTGCCAGCAGCCCGTTCCTACGGCCTGGATCAACTAATGAAAAACTGTTTTTT. It yields the protein CASSPFLRPGSTNEKLFF.

The gene calls are TRBV15 and TRBJ1-5; possible D gene TRBD1, 6 bases. The length of the CDR3 is 12 residues. V gave up 6 bases and J gave up 7 bases, with 10 bases separating them. The V gene's germline CDR1 is LNHNV and CDR2 YYDKDF (reference sequence). CDR3 coding DNA: TGTGCCACCAGTGAACAGGGACAGCCCCAGCATTTT. It is translated as CATSEQGQPQHF.

The CDR3 sequence: CASSQVQGGVWETQYF. The CDR3, as DNA: TGTGCCAGCAGCCAAGTACAGGGGGGGGTATGGGAGACCCAGTACTTC. This sequence joins TRBV3-1 (or the pseudogene TRBV3-2) and TRBJ2-5, with a weak D call TRBD1 (8 bases). Germline lookup yields CDR1 LGHDT and CDR2 YNNKEL (reference sequence). Trimming left V 1 base short and J 5 bases short, with 17 bases between. The CDR3 length is 16 residues.

The count of this clone is one. V and J are TRBV27 and TRBJ1-5; D gene unclear. This CDR3 region has 14 residues. The germline gives CDR1 MNHEY, CDR2 SMNVEV (reference sequence). Trimming cost V 3 bases and J 2 bases, with 8 bases left between them. CDR3 DNA sequence: TGTGCCAGCAGTTTTTTGGGCGGCAATCAGCCCCAGCATTTT. Residues: CASSFLGGNQPQHF.

CDR3 in amino acids: CASSQEPSPEQYF. CDR3 nucleotide sequence: TGCGCCAGCAGCCAAGAGCCCTCTCCCGAGCAGTACTTC. The chain joins TRBV4-1 to TRBJ2-7; no firm D call. The CDR3 is made up of 13 amino acids. Deletions cut 0 bases from V and 6 bases from J, with 9 bases between. The V gene's germline CDR1 is MGHRA and CDR2 YSYEKL.

The chain is built from TRBV3-1 (or the pseudogene TRBV3-2) and TRBJ2-6; D could derive from TRBD1 or TRBD2 (6 bases each). There are 15 residues in the CDR3. The germline V gene has CDR1 LGHDT and CDR2 YNNKEL (reference sequence). V lost 3 bases and J lost 3, with 9 bases in between. The CDR3 protein is CASSQGGFGANVLTF. The CDR3 DNA follows: TGTGCCAGCAGCCAGGGGGGCTTTGGGGCCAACGTCCTGACTTTC.

The chain is built from TRBV2 and TRBJ2-1; 8 bases match TRBD2. The V gene end was trimmed by 0 bases and the J gene end by 6 bases; junction bases not matched to a gene: 7. From germline, CDR1 is SNHLY and CDR2 FYNNEI. This CDR3 has 16 amino acids. The CDR3, as DNA: TGTGCCAGCAGTGAAGCAAGCGGGAGCCCTTCCAATGAGCAGTTCTTC. This translates into CASSEASGSPSNEQFF.

CDR3 sequence: CASSFMTNYGYTF. The CDR3 DNA reads as TGCGCCAGCAGTTTCATGACGAACTATGGCTACACCTTC. The chain uses TRBV10-2 and TRBJ1-2; D not resolved. Germline assignment: CDR1 WSHSY and CDR2 SAAADI. The CDR3 spans 13 residues. Trimming removed 5 bases at V and 2 bases at J, with 9 bases between.

This sequence joins TRBV20-1 and TRBJ2-7; D tentatively reads TRBD1 or TRBD2 (5 bases each). This CDR3 comprises 11 residues. V was pared by 1 base and J by 6 bases, with 7 bases between. From germline, CDR1 is DFQATT and CDR2 SNEGSKA (reference sequence). The CDR3 spells CSARAGTEQYF. CDR3 nucleotide sequence: TGCAGTGCTAGAGCGGGGACCGAGCAGTACTTC.